Detailed here is one T cell receptor (beta chain). Under the authors' procedure: Counts of nucleated cells, estimated from reference gene primer amplification, were obtained. The protocol was immunoSEQ multiplex PCR, while the TCRdb copy is restricted to in-frame clones and leaves out a portion. The V and J calls and the clone size are those of that table, but D and trimming were determined from the DNA. There are about 120,000 clones in the sample; 70% to 80% occur only once, and roughly 5.6% lies in the top ten. The sample belongs to a study of blood T cell repertoires in COVID-19. Turning to the study itself: Specimens from acute and convalescent COVID-19 originated in the United States, Italy and Spain. Sample material is recorded as cDNA or gDNA derived from T cells, B-cell-depleted T cells, or PBMCs.

V was pared by 0 bases and J by 5 bases, with 7 bases of the junction left unmatched. Looked up from germline, CDR1 is KGHSH and CDR2 is LQKENI. This CDR3 comprises 16 residues. The sequencing input was peripheral blood. The chain recombines TRBV18 with TRBJ2-3; 8 bases agree with TRBD1. The sequence was collected from a man in his 70s with acute or convalescent COVID-19. CDR3 nucleotides: TGTGCCAGCTCACCACCGATGACAGGGGATTTAGATACGCAGTATTTT. It encodes CASSPPMTGDLDTQYF.